These T cell receptor beta chains were read from a single sample in a study of T cell responses to AZD1222 COVID-19 vaccine. Assay: immunoSEQ multiplex PCR; the TCRdb copy retains only in-frame clones and omits some. Of some 140,000 clones listed, around 85% are singletons. The starting material was peripheral blood, obtained on day 0 of MenACWY control vaccination. The receptor set was obtained from an adult in good health. The CDR3 runs from the conserved cysteine through the conserved F or W. Fields, in order: J gene, D gene, V gene, clone size, CDR3 DNA, CDR3 protein. D genes are given only for firm matches. Clone size, where shown, is once, few, many, or a class for clones that have expanded.

J: TRBJ2-3; D: TRBD2; V: TRBV24-1; size: -; DNA: TGTGCCACCAGTGACCCCGGGGTAGCGGGTACAGATACGCAGTATTTT; CDR3: CATSDPGVAGTDTQYF
J: TRBJ1-3; D: -; V: TRBV7-9; size: -; DNA: TGTGCCAGCAGCCCGAGAGCGTTTGGAAACACCATATATTTT; CDR3: CASSPRAFGNTIYF
J: TRBJ1-3; D: -; V: TRBV10-3; size: -; DNA: TGTGCCATCAGTATATTCGGAAACACCATATATTTT; CDR3: CAISIFGNTIYF
J: TRBJ1-1; D: -; V: TRBV30; size: -; DNA: TGTGCCTGGAGTGGATGGGGGCACACTGAAGCTTTCTTT; CDR3: CAWSGWGHTEAFF
J: TRBJ1-1; D: TRBD1; V: TRBV6-5; size: -; DNA: TGTGCCAGCAGCCTTGGACAGGGGACGAACACTGAAGCTTTCTTT; CDR3: CASSLGQGTNTEAFF
J: TRBJ1-1; D: -; V: TRBV6-5; size: -; DNA: TGTGCCAGCAGTTACAACAGAATGAACACTGAAGCTTTCTTT; CDR3: CASSYNRMNTEAFF
J: TRBJ2-7; D: -; V: TRBV3-1/TRBV3-2; size: -; DNA: TGTGCCAGCAGCCACCTTACAGGGGGGCGGGCGGGAGAACAGTACGAGCAGTACTTC; CDR3: CASSHLTGGRAGEQYEQYF
J: TRBJ2-3; D: -; V: TRBV9; size: -; DNA: TGTGCCAGCAGCGTAACGGGCACAGATACGCAGTATTTT; CDR3: CASSVTGTDTQYF
J: TRBJ2-1; D: -; V: TRBV5-1; size: once; DNA: TGCGCCAGCAGCCCGAGGGGGGGACTTGGCTACAATGAGCAGTTCTTC; CDR3: CASSPRGGLGYNEQFF
J: TRBJ2-7; D: -; V: TRBV5-6; size: once; DNA: TGTGCCAGCAGCTTAATCACCCGGGGGCAAGGCGAGCAGTACTTC; CDR3: CASSLITRGQGEQYF
J: TRBJ2-5; D: -; V: TRBV27; size: -; DNA: TGTGCCAGCAGTTTATCGGGGGCCCCCCAGCAGTACTTC; CDR3: CASSLSGAPQQYF
J: TRBJ1-4; D: -; V: TRBV4-1; size: -; DNA: TGCGCCAGCAGCCAAGAAGTCATAGCAACTAATGAAAAACTGTTTTTT; CDR3: CASSQEVIATNEKLFF
J: TRBJ2-1; D: -; V: TRBV7-9; size: -; DNA: TGTGCCAGCAGCCCAGTGGGGCGGGGCGGATCCTACAATGAGCAGTTCTTC; CDR3: CASSPVGRGGSYNEQFF
J: TRBJ2-7; D: -; V: TRBV6-1; size: -; DNA: TGTGCCAGCAGTGAAGGAAGGCAACTTAAGGTCCACGAGCAGTACTTC; CDR3: CASSEGRQLKVHEQYF
J: TRBJ2-3; D: -; V: TRBV23-1; size: -; DNA: TGCGCCAGCAGTCAATCGACCGGGACAAGTAACACAGATACGCAGTATTTT; CDR3: CASSQSTGTSNTDTQYF
J: TRBJ1-1; D: -; V: TRBV9; size: -; DNA: TGTGCCAGCAGGGGGGTAAAGGGAGGAGACACTGAAGCTTTCTTT; CDR3: CASRGVKGGDTEAFF
J: TRBJ1-1; D: -; V: TRBV18; size: -; DNA: TGTGCCAGCTGTATCCGGGACCTCCCTGGGACTGAAGCTTTCTTT; CDR3: CASCIRDLPGTEAFF
J: TRBJ1-2; D: -; V: TRBV2; size: -; DNA: TGTGCCAGCAGTGAAAAGGGGGGGTCCTATGGCTACACCTTC; CDR3: CASSEKGGSYGYTF
J: TRBJ1-5; D: -; V: TRBV5-6; size: few; DNA: TGTGCCAGCAGCTTGGCCAAGGGACACCCAGTACTAGGTGGTCAGCCCCAGCATTTT; CDR3: CASSLAKGHPVLGGQPQHF
J: TRBJ1-1; D: -; V: TRBV11-2; size: -; DNA: TGTGCCAGCACCCTCGGTTACACTGAAGCTTTCTTT; CDR3: CASTLGYTEAFF